Presented here are 25 T cell receptor beta chains from one specimen sequenced in a study of STAT5B mutations in CD4+ large granular lymphocyte leukemia. Only in-frame clones appear in the TCRdb table, and some are missing; sequencing was by immunoSEQ multiplex PCR. The profile shows about 48,000 clones, 55% to 75% of them singletons. Sequencing was done on a sample of CD4+ T cells from blood buffy coats. The receptors originated from a human donor in good health.

V and J are TRBV5-1 and TRBJ2-5, with 10 nucleotides matching TRBD2. The CDR3 runs 13 residues. Unmatched junction bases numbered 6, after V lost 8 bases and J lost 5 bases. CDR1 is SGHRS, CDR2 YFSETQ, per germline. The CDR3, as DNA: TGCGCCAGTTCCAGCGGGGGGGCGGAGACCCAGTACTTC. Its protein is CASSSGGAETQYF.

The V and J genes are TRBV7-9 and TRBJ2-2, with 9 bases that match TRBD1. The V gene end was trimmed by 10 bases and the J gene end by 1 base; junction bases not matched to a gene: 7. The CDR3 runs 15 residues. Looked up from germline, CDR1 is SEHNR and CDR2 is FQNEAQ (reference sequence). The CDR3 bases are TGTGCCATCGTCCTGGGACAGGGGAACACCGGGGAGCTGTTTTTT. Protein product: CAIVLGQGNTGELFF.

V gene TRBV28 combines with J gene TRBJ2-5; maybe TRBD2 (6 bases). V lost 3 bases and J 4 bases, leaving 12 bases between the germline ends. Germline CDR1 is MDHEN and CDR2 is SYDVKM. This CDR3 region has 14 residues. The CDR3 nucleotides are TGTGCCAGCAGTTTCGGGGCTAGCGTAGAGACCCAGTACTTC. It translates to CASSFGASVETQYF.

The chain joins TRBV19 to TRBJ2-1; perhaps TRBD1 as D (5 bases). V was trimmed by 4 bases and J by 10 bases, leaving 8 bases between them. Germline assignment: CDR1 LNHDA and CDR2 SQIVND (reference sequence). The CDR3 loop spans 11 amino acids. CDR3 amino acids: CASSRDREQFF. CDR3 DNA sequence: TGTGCCAGTAGTAGAGACAGAGAGCAGTTCTTC.

This clone was detected only a few times. The CDR3 DNA reads as TGTGCCAGCAGCTCCTATGGGGGGGAAAAACTGTTTTTT. This gives the protein CASSSYGGEKLFF. This rearrangement joins TRBV14 to TRBJ1-4, with D possibly being TRBD1 (5 bases). Trimming took off 5 bases at V and 8 bases at J, with 12 bases between the two ends. This CDR3 is built from 13 residues. Germline CDR1 is SGHDN and CDR2 is FVKESK. Combining the CDR3 with reference TRBV14 and TRBJ1-4 gives the whole variable domain EAGVTQFPSHSVIEKGQTVTLRCDPISGHDNLYWYRRVMGKEIKFLLHFVKESKQDESGMPNNRFLAERTGGTYSTLKVQPAELEDSGVYFCASSSYGGEKLFFGSGTQLSVL.

This clone appeared a few times. The chain couples TRBV7-6 to TRBJ2-3, with 7 positions matching TRBD1. The germline gives CDR1 SGHVS, CDR2 FNYEAQ. This CDR3 region has 16 residues. V shed 5 bases, J shed 2 bases, and the junction held 10 bases outside the gene matches. The CDR3 loop reads CASSLRQGMATDTQYF. CDR3 DNA sequence: TGTGCCAGCAGCCTGCGACAGGGCATGGCCACAGATACGCAGTATTTT. Together with reference TRBV7-6 and TRBJ2-3, the CDR3 gives the full variable domain: GAGVSQSPRYKVTKRGQDVALRCDPISGHVSLYWYRQALGQGPEFLTYFNYEAQQDKSGLPNDRFSAERPEGSISTLTIQRTEQRDSAMYRCASSLRQGMATDTQYFGPGTRLTVL.

Only a few counts were recorded for this clone. Here the CDR3 reads CAISETEHSNQPQHF. CDR3 in DNA: TGTGCCATCAGTGAGACAGAACATAGCAATCAGCCCCAGCATTTT. The V gene is TRBV10-3, the J gene TRBJ1-5; D gene ambiguous. The CDR3 extends over 15 amino acids. V lost 2 bases to trimming and J lost 0 bases, with 8 bases between them. CDR1 and CDR2 from the germline V gene are ENHRY and SYGVKD.

This clone was picked up a small number of times. This rearrangement joins TRBV18 to TRBJ1-5; 7 bases are shared with TRBD1. Germline V gives CDR1 KGHSH, CDR2 LQKENI. The CDR3 has 14 amino acids. The ends lost 5 bases at V and 3 bases at J; junction bases unmatched: 4. CDR3 sequence (DNA): TGTGCCAGCTCATCAGGGACAGACAATCAGCCCCAGCATTTT. Its protein is CASSSGTDNQPQHF. Full variable domain (missing parts from reference TRBV18 and TRBJ1-5): NAGVMQNPRHLVRRRGQEARLRCSPMKGHSHVYWYRQLPEEGLKFMVYLQKENIIDESGMPKERFSAEFPKEGPSILRIQQVVRGDSAAYFCASSSGTDNQPQHFGDGTRLSIL.

The table lists this clone with a few counts. The rearrangement links TRBV29-1 to TRBJ1-1; possible D gene TRBD1, 5 bases. V lost 8 bases to trimming and J lost 7 bases, with 17 bases between them. Germline CDR1 SQVTM, CDR2 ANQGSEA. CDR3 length equals 12 residues. Written as DNA, the CDR3 is TGCAGCTCTCTCGGGGGATCTTTTGAAGCTTTCTTT. Translation: CSSLGGSFEAFF.

V usage is TRBV28 and J usage is TRBJ2-5; D is uncertain. The CDR3 totals 13 residues. The V end was cut by 2 bases, the J end by 1 base, with 5 bases between. CDR1 is MDHEN, CDR2 SYDVKM, per germline. The CDR3 sequence is CASSLSTQETQYF. The CDR3 DNA sequence: TGTGCCAGCAGTTTAAGCACCCAAGAGACCCAGTACTTC. The variable domain in full, with the rest retrieved from reference TRBV28 and TRBJ2-5, is DVKVTQSSRYLVKRTGEKVFLECVQDMDHENMFWYRQDPGLGLRLIYFSYDVKMKEKGDIPEGYSVSREKKERFSLILESASTNQTSMYLCASSLSTQETQYFGPGTRLLVL.

The rearrangement joins TRBV6-1 to TRBJ2-2, with 7 bases fitting TRBD1. The CDR3 consists of 15 residues. Germline V gene data show CDR1 as MNHNS and CDR2 as SASEGT. Trimming took 6 bases from V and 0 from J; bases not matched to a gene: 4. The CDR3 loop reads CASRDGTANTGELFF. CDR3 DNA: TGTGCCAGCAGGGACGGGACAGCGAACACCGGGGAGCTGTTTTTT.

CDR3 coding DNA: TGTGCCAGTAGTATAGGGACCGCACCATCGGAAAAACTGTTTTTT. It encodes CASSIGTAPSEKLFF. This chain links TRBV19 with TRBJ1-4; D gene uncertain. Trimming stripped 1 base from V and 8 bases from J, with 14 bases between. The CDR3 covers 15 residues. Per germline, CDR1 LNHDA and CDR2 SQIVND (reference sequence).

The chain is built from TRBV28 and TRBJ1-6; TRBD1 might be the D (5 bases). CDR1 is MDHEN, CDR2 SYDVKM, per germline. Trimming cost V 3 bases and J 7 bases, with 13 bases left between them. This CDR3 is built from 15 residues. The CDR3 spells CASSFEGAGNSPLHF. DNA for the CDR3: TGTGCCAGCAGTTTCGAAGGGGCAGGAAATTCACCCCTCCACTTT.

V usage is TRBV5-1 and J usage is TRBJ2-5; 10 bases line up with TRBD2. The CDR3 contains 19 residues. Germline V gene lookup returns CDR1 SGHRS and CDR2 YFSETQ. After removal of 3 bases from V and 5 bases from J, the junction contained 19 bases not matched to a gene. CDR3: CASSSSPLGKRGGPETQYF. Here the CDR3 DNA reads TGCGCCAGCAGCTCCTCGCCGCTGGGAAAGCGGGGGGGCCCGGAGACCCAGTACTTC.

The J gene is TRBJ1-6, the V gene TRBV7-2; D is unclear. CDR1 is SGHTA and CDR2 is FQGNSA in the germline V gene. This CDR3 comprises 13 residues. Trimming cost V 0 bases and J 7 bases, with 4 bases left between them. The CDR3 nucleotides read TGTGCCAGCAGCTTAGCGGAGAATTCACCCCTCCACTTT. It translates to CASSLAENSPLHF.

The chain joins TRBV7-8 to TRBJ2-5; D could derive from TRBD1 or TRBD2 (5 bases each). Trimming removed 8 bases at V and 1 base at J, with 17 bases between. The CDR3 is made up of 15 amino acids. Per the germline V gene, CDR1 is SGHVS and CDR2 is FQNEAQ. CDR3 sequence reads: CASSPGAFLQETQYF. The CDR3 DNA follows: TGTGCCAGCTCCCCCGGGGCCTTCCTCCAAGAGACCCAGTACTTC.

CDR3 in amino acids: CASSNSYNSPLHF. The CDR3 coding sequence is TGTGCCAGCTCTAACTCCTATAATTCACCCCTCCACTTT. The chain uses TRBV7-8 and TRBJ1-6; no clear D. The CDR3 runs 13 residues. Germline CDR1 SGHVS, CDR2 FQNEAQ. V was trimmed by 8 bases and J by 0 bases, leaving 5 bases between them.

This clone was seen a few times. The chain employs TRBV20-1 and TRBJ1-2; no clear D gene. Germline V lookup: CDR1 DFQATT, CDR2 SNEGSKA (reference sequence). The CDR3 length is 11 residues. The V end was cut by 4 bases, the J end by 4 bases, with 7 bases between. The DNA for the CDR3 is TGCAGTGCTATACAGAGCTATGGCTACACCTTC. Its translation: CSAIQSYGYTF.

This clone has more than one count but fewer than ten. The J gene is TRBJ1-6, the V gene TRBV6-1; no definite D call. The V end lost 5 bases, the J end lost 3 bases, and 8 bases lay between the germline ends. CDR3 length: 14 residues. CDR1 is MNHNS and CDR2 is SASEGT in the germline V gene. The CDR3 region has the DNA TGTGCCAGCAGTACAGACATCTATAATTCACCCCTCCACTTT. Encoded protein: CASSTDIYNSPLHF.

This clone was observed a few times. This sequence joins TRBV7-9 and TRBJ2-2; D perhaps matches TRBD2 (5 bases). From germline, CDR1 is SEHNR and CDR2 FQNEAQ (reference sequence). V dropped 5 bases and J dropped 5 bases, with 15 bases sitting between them. CDR3 size: 15 residues. The CDR3 here is CASSPHNSGTGELFF. CDR3 nucleotides: TGTGCCAGCAGCCCGCACAACTCGGGAACCGGGGAGCTGTTTTTT.

In this sample, this clone is medium-sized. This chain uses TRBV10-3 with TRBJ1-1, with D uncertain. CDR3 size: 15 residues. Germline CDR1 reads ENHRY; CDR2 reads SYGVKD. V was pared by 0 bases and J by 0 bases, with 8 bases between. The CDR3: CAISESWSLNTEAFF. In DNA, the CDR3 is TGTGCCATCAGTGAGTCGTGGTCGTTGAACACTGAAGCTTTCTTT.

V gene TRBV6-5 combines with J gene TRBJ2-2; the D gene is possibly TRBD1 (5 bases). The CDR3 totals 14 residues. Germline-derived CDR1 and CDR2 are MNHEY and SVGAGI. V lost 7 bases, J lost 5 bases, and 14 bases lay in between. The CDR3 coding sequence is TGTGCCAGCAAGTTGCAGGGCGCAACCGGGGAGCTGTTTTTT. As protein: CASKLQGATGELFF.

The chain links TRBV27 to TRBJ2-1, with 14 positions matching TRBD2. The CDR3 totals 15 residues. Germline V gene lookup returns CDR1 MNHEY and CDR2 SMNVEV (reference sequence). Unmatched junction bases numbered 4, after V lost 4 bases and J lost 8 bases. In DNA form, the CDR3 reads TGTGCCAGCAGTTCGAGACTAGCGGGGGGGTATGAGCAGTTCTTC. This gives the protein CASSSRLAGGYEQFF.

V gene TRBV6-5 combines with J gene TRBJ2-7; D is possibly TRBD1 (6 bases). The germline CDR1 and CDR2 sequences are MNHEY and SVGAGI. The V end lost 2 bases, the J end lost 3 bases, and 14 bases lay between the germline ends. This CDR3 is built from 15 residues. CDR3 protein: CASSYEYRALYEQYF. In DNA, the CDR3 is TGTGCCAGCAGTTACGAGTACAGGGCCCTCTACGAGCAGTACTTC.

This rearrangement joins TRBV5-1 to TRBJ2-5; TRBD2 aligns across 8 bases. The CDR3 is 13 amino acids. V trimming: 5 bases; J trimming: 5 bases; junction bases outside the gene matches: 5. Germline V CDR1 and CDR2: SGHRS, YFSETQ. CDR3 DNA sequence: TGCGCCAGCAGGGCCGGGACTAGGGAGACCCAGTACTTC. Encoded protein: CASRAGTRETQYF.